The present T cell receptor beta chain was sequenced within a study of shared clonotypes between healthy human individuals. Overall study: CD8 memory received one plate per donor, CD8 naive two, CD4 memory three and CD4 naive three.

This CDR3 has 14 amino acids. The V end was cut by 2 bases, the J end by 3 bases, with 11 bases between. The assay was immunoSEQ multiplex PCR, and TCRdb's table has in-frame clones only and misses some. The sample shows fewer than 2.5 million clones, roughly 93% of them seen only once. The chain uses TRBV5-3 and TRBJ2-5; D is possibly TRBD1 (5 bases). TRBV5-3 is noted as an ORF with a role that remains uncertain. Sequenced: naive CD4+ T cells from PBMCs. Documented subset: CD45RA+ positively selected. The source of this sequence is a man aged 18 to 30 in good health. Some clones in this sample may be carry-over from other donors' samples. The CDR3 reads CARSFPRQKETQYF. DNA of the CDR3: TGTGCCAGAAGCTTTCCGCGACAGAAAGAGACCCAGTACTTC.